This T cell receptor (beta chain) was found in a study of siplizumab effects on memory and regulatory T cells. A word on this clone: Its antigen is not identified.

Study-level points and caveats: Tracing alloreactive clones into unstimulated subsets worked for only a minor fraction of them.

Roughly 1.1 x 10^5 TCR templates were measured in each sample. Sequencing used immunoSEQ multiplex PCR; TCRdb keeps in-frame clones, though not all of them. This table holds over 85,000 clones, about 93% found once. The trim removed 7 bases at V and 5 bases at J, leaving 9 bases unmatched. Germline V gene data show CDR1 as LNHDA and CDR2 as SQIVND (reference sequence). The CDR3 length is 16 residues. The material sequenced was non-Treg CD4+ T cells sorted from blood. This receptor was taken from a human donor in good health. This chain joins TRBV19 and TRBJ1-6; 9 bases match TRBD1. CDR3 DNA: TGTGCCAGTAACCTGGGGACAGGGTTACATAATTCACCCCTCCACTTT. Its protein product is CASNLGTGLHNSPLHF.